The TCR beta chain described here comes from a study of T cells in Graves' hyperthyroidism and ophthalmopathy. This clonotype was counted many times. Its target is not known. The V gene's germline CDR1 is SNHLY and CDR2 FYNNEI. V lost 8 bases and J lost 4; bases outside the gene matches: 11. This CDR3 has 15 residues. RNA transcripts yielded amplified TCR beta CDR3 regions. First-round RT-PCR of the TCR CDR3 relied on the HTBI primer set. MiXCR was run by TCRdb on the multiplex PCR reads, yielding one entry per CDR3 protein. Among under 300,000 distinct CDR3 sequences listed, 14% to 15% were seen once. Study observations and caveats: In the blood, most expanded thyroid clonotypes above 0.001 appeared as well. By a 13 V-J model, ophthalmopathy was set apart from stable hyperthyroidism.

Material: blood. The chain joins TRBV2 to TRBJ2-1, with 7 bases fitting TRBD2. The sequence was obtained from a woman aged 40 to 55 with Graves' hyperthyroidism that later progressed to Graves' ophthalmopathy. CDR3 in amino acids: CASASNGGSYNEQFF. The DNA of the CDR3 is TGTGCCAGCGCCTCCAATGGCGGGAGTTACAATGAGCAGTTCTTC.